Below, 30 T cell receptor beta chains from the same sample are listed, as sequenced in a study of blood T cell repertoires in COVID-19. Produced via immunoSEQ multiplex PCR; TCRdb's table is partial and in-frame only. The table includes 240,000 or so clones, about 87% detected once. Sequenced sample: peripheral blood. These receptors were taken from a woman between 65 and 79 years old with active or convalescent COVID-19.

The chain recombines TRBV6-6 with TRBJ1-5; D is unresolved. Germline V gene data show CDR1 as MNHNY and CDR2 as SVGAGI (reference sequence). V was trimmed by 2 bases and J by 2 bases, leaving 7 bases between them. CDR3 size: 14 residues. The CDR3: CASSYQTGNQPQHF. The CDR3 bases are TGTGCCAGCAGTTACCAGACTGGCAATCAGCCCCAGCATTTT.

The V call is TRBV4-1, the J call TRBJ1-2, with a possible D match to TRBD1 (6 bases). CDR3 length: 13 residues. V dropped 4 bases and J dropped 10 bases, with 16 bases sitting between them. Germline CDR1 is MGHRA and CDR2 is YSYEKL. The CDR3 loop is CASSPTDRSPYTF. The CDR3 region has the DNA TGCGCCAGCAGCCCGACCGACAGGAGTCCCTACACCTTC.

The chain carries TRBV5-6 and TRBJ1-3; no reliable D call. The CDR3 totals 15 residues. V was shortened by 0 bases and J by 2 bases, with 9 bases between the two germline ends. Per germline, CDR1 SGHDT and CDR2 YYEEEE. The DNA for the CDR3 is TGTGCCAGCAGCTTGGATCGGGGAGCTGGAAACACCATATATTTT. As protein: CASSLDRGAGNTIYF.

V usage is TRBV7-8 and J usage is TRBJ1-5, with D uncertain. V was trimmed by 5 bases and J by 0 bases, leaving 8 bases between them. CDR1 and CDR2 (germline): SGHVS, FQNEAQ. CDR3 length equals 14 residues. CDR3 loop: CASSATDSNQPQHF. The CDR3 DNA reads TGTGCCAGCAGCGCCACAGATAGCAATCAGCCCCAGCATTTT.

The chain joins TRBV4-3 to TRBJ2-1, with D possibly TRBD1 on 5 matching bases. The CDR3 covers 13 residues. CDR1 and CDR2 from the germline V gene are LGHNA and YSLEER. V lost 4 bases to trimming and J lost 4 bases, with 8 bases between them. This chain's CDR3 is CASSPDSYNEQFF. In DNA, the CDR3 is TGCGCCAGCAGCCCCGACAGTTACAATGAGCAGTTCTTC.

With respect to this clone: A read error may produce the germline difference seen at one junction end. V gene TRBV3-1 (or the pseudogene TRBV3-2) combines with J gene TRBJ1-1; TRBD1 is a possible D gene (5 bases). The CDR3 loop spans 14 amino acids. Germline CDR1 is LGHDT and CDR2 is YNNKEL (reference sequence). The CDR3 loop is CTSSQEGLRTEAFF. CDR3 DNA: TGTACCAGCAGCCAAGAGGGACTCCGGACTGAAGCTTTCTTT.

As regards this clone: The junction does not match germline at one end; this may be a read error. The chain combines TRBV4-2 with TRBJ2-7; tentative D call: TRBD1 (7 bases). This CDR3 has 18 amino acids. Germline CDR1 reads LGHNA; CDR2 reads YNFKEQ. The CDR3: CASSKDVPSGGTTYEQYF. The CDR3 DNA reads TGTGCCAGCAGCAAAGACGTTCCCTCAGGGGGGACGACCTACGAGCAGTACTTC.

The chain has TRBV18 and TRBJ2-1; 13 positions match TRBD2. With V trimmed by 4 bases and J by 3 bases, 3 bases remained unmatched. CDR3 length: 16 amino acids. Germline V CDR1 and CDR2: KGHSH, LQKENI. CDR3 bases: TGTGCCAGCTCACAGGGACTAGCGGGGTTCTACAATGAGCAGTTCTTC. Protein: CASSQGLAGFYNEQFF.

V usage is TRBV19 and J usage is TRBJ1-2; the match to TRBD1 covers 9 bases. CDR3 size: 18 residues. V dropped 4 bases and J dropped 1; count of bases not matched to a gene: 13. Germline assignment: CDR1 LNHDA and CDR2 SQIVND (reference sequence). The CDR3 DNA sequence: TGTGCCAGTAGTACCCCATCGTCGGGACAGGGATTTAACTATGGCTACACCTTC. It specifies CASSTPSSGQGFNYGYTF.

The rearrangement uses TRBV4-2 and TRBJ2-3, with 8 bases fitting TRBD2. From germline, CDR1 is LGHNA and CDR2 YNFKEQ. Trimming cost V 0 bases and J 0 bases; bases outside gene matches: 2. The CDR3 runs 16 residues. CDR3 in amino acids: CASSQDTGGSTDTQYF. Written as DNA, the CDR3 is TGTGCCAGCAGCCAAGATACGGGGGGGAGCACAGATACGCAGTATTTT.

The chain employs TRBV7-2 and TRBJ1-2, with D unclear. This CDR3 is 15 amino acids long. Germline CDR1 reads SGHTA; CDR2 reads FQGNSA. Between the trimmed V and J ends, which lost 0 bases and 5 bases, there was a span of 13 bases. The CDR3 sequence: CASSLASGIPYGYTF. CDR3 coding DNA: TGTGCCAGCAGCTTAGCGTCCGGGATCCCATATGGCTACACCTTC.

The CDR3 sequence is CATSDFVGGGNEQFF. The CDR3 coding sequence is TGTGCCACCAGTGATTTTGTGGGGGGGGGCAATGAGCAGTTCTTC. The chain carries TRBV24-1 and TRBJ2-1, with 7 bases matching TRBD2. V lost 1 base, J lost 6 bases, and 5 bases stayed unmatched. Germline-derived CDR1 and CDR2 are KGHDR and SFDVKD. The CDR3 loop spans 15 amino acids.

This chain uses TRBV5-6 with TRBJ1-2; 8 bases match TRBD1. Per the germline V gene, CDR1 is SGHDT and CDR2 is YYEEEE. The CDR3 has 15 amino acids. The V and J ends lost 0 bases and 8 bases, in that order; junction bases with no gene match: 9. CDR3 sequence (DNA): TGTGCCAGCAGCTTGGTAGACAGGGGAAGGAGGGGCTACACCTTC. This codes for CASSLVDRGRRGYTF.

V and J are TRBV3-1 (or the pseudogene TRBV3-2) and TRBJ2-1, with 9 bases lining up with TRBD2. CDR1 LGHDT and CDR2 YNNKEL come from the germline V gene (reference sequence). J was trimmed by 8 bases and V by 4 bases; bases with no gene match: 6. There are 14 residues in the CDR3. CDR3 nucleotide sequence: TGTGCCAGCAGCCGACTAGCGGAAGTTGATGAGCAGTTCTTC. It translates to CASSRLAEVDEQFF.

V is TRBV19 and J is TRBJ1-2, with D perhaps TRBD1 (5 bases). The germline CDR1 and CDR2 sequences are LNHDA and SQIVND (reference sequence). V shed 3 bases and J shed 8 bases, with 13 bases lying between them. This CDR3 region has 13 residues. In DNA form, the CDR3 reads TGTGCCAGTAGTATCCCCAGGGTCAGCGGCTACACCTTC. Translated, it gives CASSIPRVSGYTF.

The genes are TRBV3-1 (or the pseudogene TRBV3-2) and TRBJ2-7; 9 bases align to TRBD2. The CDR3 is made up of 15 amino acids. V was clipped by 1 base and J by 4 bases; unmatched bases: 5. CDR1 is LGHDT, CDR2 YNNKEL, per germline (reference sequence). The CDR3 spells CASSQGTSGLYEQYF. CDR3 nucleotide sequence: TGTGCCAGCAGCCAAGGAACTAGCGGGCTTTACGAGCAGTACTTC.

The chain employs TRBV6-2 or TRBV6-3 and TRBJ1-1, with TRBD1 matching 7 bases. V lost 6 bases and J lost 1; bases outside the gene matches: 2. The germline gives CDR1 MNHEY, CDR2 SVGEGT. The CDR3 runs 13 residues. CDR3 sequence: CASSWTGNTEAFF. The CDR3 region has the DNA TGTGCCAGCAGCTGGACAGGGAACACTGAAGCTTTCTTT.

V usage is TRBV7-9 and J usage is TRBJ1-1, with a tentative D call TRBD1 (5 bases). Trimming stripped 5 bases from V and 0 bases from J, with 10 bases between. The germline gives CDR1 SEHNR, CDR2 FQNEAQ (reference sequence). The length of the CDR3 is 14 residues. In nucleotides, the CDR3 is TGTGCCAGCAGCGGAGGGGCTATGAACACTGAAGCTTTCTTT. This sequence encodes CASSGGAMNTEAFF.

V is TRBV10-2 and J is TRBJ1-1, with D hard to call. Germline CDR1 and CDR2: WSHSY and SAAADI. V lost 5 bases to trimming and J lost 5 bases, with 6 bases between them. This CDR3 is built from 11 residues. In DNA, the CDR3 is TGCGCCAGCAGTCGGGGTACTGAAGCTTTCTTT. Its protein is CASSRGTEAFF.

This chain links TRBV5-4 with TRBJ2-5, with 8 bases identical to TRBD2. The germline V gene encodes CDR1 SGHNT and CDR2 YYREEE (reference sequence). This CDR3 comprises 16 residues. Germline trimming cut 0 bases from V and 5 bases from J; bases unmatched to any gene: 9. CDR3 nucleotides: TGTGCCAGCAGCTTGGAAGGTGGTAGCGGGGCGGAGACCCAGTACTTC. Its protein is CASSLEGGSGAETQYF.

This clone was detected a few times. The chain couples TRBV10-3 to TRBJ1-6; D is perhaps TRBD1 (6 bases). The germline V and J ends were trimmed by 2 bases and 2 bases, with 7 bases remaining between them. The CDR3 covers 15 residues. The germline CDR1 and CDR2 sequences are ENHRY and SYGVKD. The CDR3 DNA follows: TGTGCCATCAGTGAGGGACAGCCCTATAATTCACCCCTCCACTTT. This sequence encodes CAISEGQPYNSPLHF.

J is TRBJ1-1 and V is TRBV7-9, with a possible D match to TRBD1 (5 bases). The CDR3 covers 13 residues. CDR1 and CDR2 from the germline V gene are SEHNR and FQNEAQ (reference sequence). V was shortened by 1 base and J by 6 bases, with 9 bases between the two germline ends. The CDR3 nucleotides read TGTGCCAGCAGCTTAGACACAGGCTCTGAAGCTTTCTTT. It specifies CASSLDTGSEAFF.

CDR3 nucleotides: TGTGCCAGCAGCCAAGGACTAGTCTCTGGAAACACCATATATTTT. Its translation is CASSQGLVSGNTIYF. The chain has TRBV3-1 (or the pseudogene TRBV3-2) and TRBJ1-3; D is ambiguous. Germline values: CDR1 LGHDT, CDR2 YNNKEL (reference sequence). V lost 1 base and J 0 bases, leaving 7 bases between the germline ends. CDR3 length: 15 residues.

The CDR3 DNA reads TGCGCCAGCGGGGATTGGGCCCGGACAGGCTATAGTAGATACGAGCAGTACTTC. As protein: CASGDWARTGYSRYEQYF. The V and J genes are TRBV10-2 and TRBJ2-7; 7 bases match TRBD1. This CDR3 has 18 residues. CDR1 is WSHSY, CDR2 SAAADI, per germline. J gave up 4 bases and V 8 bases, and 23 bases lay outside the gene matches.

The chain uses TRBV3-1 (or the pseudogene TRBV3-2) and TRBJ1-3; no firm D call. CDR1 and CDR2 from the germline V gene are LGHDT and YNNKEL (reference sequence). The CDR3 totals 15 residues. V was clipped by 0 bases and J by 1 base, with 7 bases between them. The CDR3 spells CASSQDVRSGNTIYF. DNA of the CDR3: TGTGCCAGCAGCCAAGACGTTCGTTCTGGAAACACCATATATTTT.

V and J are TRBV29-1 and TRBJ2-1, with 12 bases lining up with TRBD1. Germline V gives CDR1 SQVTM, CDR2 ANQGSEA. The CDR3 contains 13 residues. V lost 6 bases to trimming and J lost 6 bases; unmatched junction nucleotides: 3. CDR3 DNA: TGCAGCGTAGGGGACAGGGGGCGCAATGAGCAGTTCTTC. Encoded protein: CSVGDRGRNEQFF.

The rearrangement joins TRBV5-4 to TRBJ2-6; 9 nucleotides align to TRBD1. Germline CDR1 is SGHNT and CDR2 is YYREEE (reference sequence). With V trimmed by 1 base and J by 4 bases, 6 bases remained unmatched. CDR3 length: 17 residues. DNA for the CDR3: TGTGCCAGCAGCTTGAAACAGGGGGCGCCCGGGGCCAACGTCCTGACTTTC. Residues: CASSLKQGAPGANVLTF.

This clone came up once. CDR3 region: CASSPHSGIGEQFF. CDR3 nucleotides: TGTGCCAGCAGCCCCCACAGTGGTATCGGTGAGCAGTTCTTC. This chain uses TRBV11-2 with TRBJ2-1, with D unclear. The CDR3 is 14 residues long. Germline V gene lookup returns CDR1 SGHAT and CDR2 FQNNGV. V lost 5 bases and J 9 bases, leaving 17 bases between the germline ends.

V and J are TRBV7-2 and TRBJ2-1, with 11 bases fitting TRBD2. The CDR3 consists of 18 residues. Germline values: CDR1 SGHTA, CDR2 FQGNSA. Trimming removed 5 bases from V and 6 bases from J; junction bases left unmatched: 15. CDR3 residues: CASSPSGTSGVRGNEQFF. The CDR3 DNA sequence: TGTGCCAGCAGCCCCTCTGGGACTAGCGGCGTTAGGGGCAATGAGCAGTTCTTC.

The chain joins TRBV6-5 to TRBJ1-4; 8 bases are a match to TRBD1. This CDR3 has 11 residues. Germline V lookup: CDR1 MNHEY, CDR2 SVGAGI. Trimming cost V 6 bases and J 17 bases; bases outside gene matches: 8. The CDR3 DNA reads TGTGCCAGCAGCCAGGGACAGGTTTTCTTTTTT. It encodes CASSQGQVFFF.